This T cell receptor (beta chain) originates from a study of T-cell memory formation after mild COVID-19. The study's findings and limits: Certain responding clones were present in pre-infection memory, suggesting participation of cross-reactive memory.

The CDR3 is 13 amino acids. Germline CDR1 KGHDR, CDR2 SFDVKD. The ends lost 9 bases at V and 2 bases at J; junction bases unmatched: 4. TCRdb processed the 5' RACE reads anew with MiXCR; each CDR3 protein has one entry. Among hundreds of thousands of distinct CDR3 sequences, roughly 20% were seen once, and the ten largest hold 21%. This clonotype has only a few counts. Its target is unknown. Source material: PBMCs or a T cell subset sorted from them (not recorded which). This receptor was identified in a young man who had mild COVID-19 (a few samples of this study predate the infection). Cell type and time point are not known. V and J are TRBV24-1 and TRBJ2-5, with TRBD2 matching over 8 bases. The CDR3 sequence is CATQRGRQETQYF. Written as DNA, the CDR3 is TGTGCCACCCAGCGGGGGAGACAAGAGACCCAGTACTTC.